This T cell receptor (beta chain) emerged from a study of human T cells and chemical hapten exposure. Study at large: TCR yields per sample varied, mainly owing to small pooled library volume differences. Findings of the study overall: Versus controls, significantly more large CDR3 similarity clusters arose from expanded TCRs.

The CDR3 contains 19 residues. In the library, unique molecular identifiers were attached to individual cDNA molecules. Using its own MiXCR run on the RACE reads, TCRdb lists one record per CDR3 protein. The table includes around 380,000 distinct CDR3 sequences, about 5% detected once. This clonotype has a count of ten or more. As yet, its antigen is unknown. Noted time point: pre-sensitization, week 0. The sample's treatment: therapeutic diphenylcyclopropenone sensitization with weekly scalp DPC. Blood sampling occurred before each patch-test application. The V and J genes are TRBV21-1 and TRBJ2-2; TRBD1, the D gene given by the table, was not confirmed from the DNA. TRBV21-1 is a listed pseudogene. Specimen: whole blood, collected in connection with sensitization to the hapten diphenylcyclopropenone (DPC). The receptor comes from a woman between 18 and 29 years old with alopecia areata. Some clones in this sample may be carry-over from other donors' samples. The CDR3 loop reads CASSLAAHYRASNTGELFF. The CDR3, as DNA: TGTGCCAGCAGCCTCGCTGCCCATTACAGGGCGAGTAACACCGGGGAGCTGTTTTTT.